The text below deals with one T cell receptor (beta chain). The data are from a study of control samples from healthy donors and cancer patients. Profiled with immunoSEQ multiplex PCR; TCRdb holds only in-frame clones, not every one. The sample includes around 130,000 clones, approximately 91% of them seen just once. This CDR3 is 13 amino acids long. Trimming removed 3 bases at V and 4 bases at J, with 8 bases between. Germline CDR1 SGDLS, CDR2 YYNGEE. Source material: blood. This chain links TRBV9 with TRBJ2-1; no firm D call. This TCR was recovered from a man over 45 in good health. The CDR3: CASSETLYNEQFF. The CDR3 nucleotides are TGTGCCAGCAGCGAGACACTTTACAATGAGCAGTTCTTC.